The clone carrying this T cell receptor beta chain was recorded once. Its antigen is undetermined. This CDR3 has 14 amino acids. Trimming took 0 bases from V and 2 from J, leaving 11 bases between them. Germline CDR1 is GTSNPN and CDR2 is SVGIG (reference sequence). Original analysis: Junction-only immunoSEQ data arrived without quality scores, meaning filtering differed. TCRdb's copy holds only in-frame clones and misses some; the assay was immunoSEQ multiplex PCR. V and J calls plus clone size are reproduced from that table; the DNA served to infer D and trimming. Of about 960,000 clones listed, approximately 80% are singletons. The data are from a study of shared clonotypes between healthy human individuals. The study's findings and limits: Non-shared clonotypes displayed generation probabilities falling below those of clonotypes present in all four donors. Enrolling few donors narrowed the genetic and exposure-history diversity that was represented. Clonotype sharing among donors likely depends on sequencing depth.

The specimen sequenced was memory CD4+ T cells sorted from blood. The sample's subset: CD45RA-negative fraction. The TCR originated in a man between 18 and 35 years old in good health. The V gene is TRBV30, the J gene TRBJ2-7; possibly TRBD1 or TRBD2 for D (6 bases each). CDR3: CAWSVSGGPYEQYF. The CDR3 coding sequence is TGTGCCTGGAGTGTAAGTGGGGGGCCCTACGAGCAGTACTTC.